This entry features one T cell receptor (beta chain) sequence. An input of roughly 0.5 to 1 ug of RNA was subjected to reverse transcription using random hexamers. An immunoSEQ multiplex PCR amplified TCR beta CDR3 over 54 Vbeta and 13 Jbeta. MiXCR, applied by TCRdb to the immunoSEQ multiplex PCR reads, yields one record per CDR3 protein. The data contain about 280,000 distinct CDR3 sequences, about 85% of them singletons. Germline CDR1 and CDR2: DFQATT and SNEGSKA (reference sequence). The CDR3 consists of 16 residues. V was pared by 0 bases and J by 6 bases, with 14 bases of the junction left unmatched. The authors carried out high-throughput sequencing of TCR beta. They applied it to CD8+ and CD4+ T cells obtained from blood. This specimen comes from a study of CD8 T cells in Susac syndrome.

The chain uses TRBV20-1 and TRBJ2-7, with 7 bases fitting TRBD1. Sequenced: CD8+ T cells from PBMCs. This sequence originates from a human donor with multiple sclerosis. The CDR3 DNA is TGCAGTGCTAGAGATTTGGGAAGGGGGCTGGCTATCGAGCAGTACTTC. This translates into CSARDLGRGLAIEQYF.